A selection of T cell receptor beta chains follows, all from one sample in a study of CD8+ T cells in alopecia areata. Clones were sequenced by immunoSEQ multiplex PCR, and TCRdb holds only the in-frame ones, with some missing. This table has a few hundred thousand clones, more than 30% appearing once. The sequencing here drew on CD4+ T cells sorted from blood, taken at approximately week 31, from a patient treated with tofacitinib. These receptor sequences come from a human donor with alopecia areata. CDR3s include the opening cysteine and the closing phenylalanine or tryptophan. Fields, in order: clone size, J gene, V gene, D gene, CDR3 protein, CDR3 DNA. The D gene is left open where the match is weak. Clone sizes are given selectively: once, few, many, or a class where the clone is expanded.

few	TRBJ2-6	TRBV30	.	CAWSIRAGANVLTF	TGTGCCTGGAGTATCAGGGCTGGGGCCAACGTCCTGACTTTC
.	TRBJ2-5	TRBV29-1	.	CSVEGGWETQYF	TGCAGCGTTGAGGGCGGGTGGGAGACCCAGTACTTC
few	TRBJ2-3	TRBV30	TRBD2	CAWADRLADTDTQYF	TGTGCCTGGGCCGATCGACTAGCGGACACAGATACGCAGTATTTT
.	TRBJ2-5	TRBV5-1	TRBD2	CASSPGTRAETQYF	TGCGCCAGCAGCCCTGGGACTAGGGCGGAGACCCAGTACTTC
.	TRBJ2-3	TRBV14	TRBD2	CASSQRLAGSTDTQYF	TGTGCCAGCAGCCAACGACTAGCGGGGAGCACAGATACGCAGTATTTT
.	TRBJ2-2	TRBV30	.	CAWSVAGRTGELFF	TGTGCCTGGAGTGTGGCGGGTCGGACCGGGGAGCTGTTTTTT
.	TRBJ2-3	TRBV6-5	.	CASSYSGSRATDTQYF	TGTGCCAGCAGTTACTCTGGCTCCCGGGCAACAGATACGCAGTATTTT
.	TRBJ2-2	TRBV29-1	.	CSVEAAATNTGELFF	TGCAGCGTTGAAGCTGCGGCAACAAACACCGGGGAGCTGTTTTTT
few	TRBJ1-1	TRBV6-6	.	CASRSGSTEAFF	TGTGCCAGCAGATCGGGGAGCACTGAAGCTTTCTTT
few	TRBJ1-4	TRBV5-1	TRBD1	CASSSGSGQQNEKLFF	TGCGCCAGCAGCTCCGGCTCGGGACAGCAGAATGAAAAACTGTTTTTT
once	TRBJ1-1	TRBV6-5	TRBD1	CASSLQPDRDTEAFF	TGTGCCAGCAGTTTACAACCGGACAGGGACACTGAAGCTTTCTTT
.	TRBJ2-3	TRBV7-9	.	CASSLGQAAANTDTQYF	TGTGCCAGCAGCTTAGGCCAAGCAGCGGCCAACACAGATACGCAGTATTTT
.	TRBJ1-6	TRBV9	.	CASSAGMPSYNSPLHF	TGTGCCAGCAGCGCGGGAATGCCCTCCTATAATTCACCCCTCCACTTT
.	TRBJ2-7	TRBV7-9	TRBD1	CASSLGTGVTYEQYF	TGTGCCAGCAGCTTGGGGACAGGGGTCACCTACGAGCAGTACTTC
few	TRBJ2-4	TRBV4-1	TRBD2	CASSPGLAGGLAKNIQYF	TGCGCCAGCAGCCCAGGACTAGCGGGAGGTCTAGCCAAAAACATTCAGTACTTC
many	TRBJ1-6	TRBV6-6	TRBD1	CASTAGQAFNSPLHF	TGTGCCAGCACCGCAGGACAGGCTTTCAATTCACCCCTCCACTTT
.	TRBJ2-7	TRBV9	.	CASSIGTSAYEQYF	TGTGCCAGCAGTATCGGGACATCGGCCTACGAGCAGTACTTC
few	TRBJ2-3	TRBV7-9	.	CASSKLPDTQYF	TGTGCCAGCAGCAAACTGCCAGATACGCAGTATTTT
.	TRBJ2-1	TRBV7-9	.	CASRTVWLGNGGYNEQFF	TGTGCCAGCAGAACCGTATGGTTGGGCAACGGAGGCTACAATGAGCAGTTCTTC
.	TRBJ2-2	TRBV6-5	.	CASRGTGRNTGELFF	TGTGCCAGCAGGGGCACAGGGAGGAACACCGGGGAGCTGTTTTTT
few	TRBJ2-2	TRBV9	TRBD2	CASSVENSGIPGELFF	TGTGCCAGCAGCGTAGAGAATAGCGGGATCCCCGGGGAGCTGTTTTTT
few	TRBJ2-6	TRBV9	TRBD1	CASRETGGHSGANVLTF	TGTGCCAGCAGGGAGACAGGGGGCCACTCTGGGGCCAACGTCCTGACTTTC
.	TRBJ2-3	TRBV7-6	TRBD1	CASSLTGGSTDTQYF	TGTGCCAGCAGCTTGACAGGGGGGTCCACAGATACGCAGTATTTT
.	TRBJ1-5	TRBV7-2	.	CASSSGLGGGNQPQHF	TGTGCCAGCAGCTCGGGCCTTGGCGGGGGCAATCAGCCCCAGCATTTT
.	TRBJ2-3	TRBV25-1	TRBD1	CASSDPGGWDTQYF	TGTGCCAGCAGTGACCCAGGGGGTTGGGATACGCAGTATTTT
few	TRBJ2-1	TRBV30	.	CAWTDDPDNEQFF	TGTGCCTGGACGGACGACCCAGACAATGAGCAGTTCTTC
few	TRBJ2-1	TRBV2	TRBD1	CASSSVDRSDFF	TGTGCCAGCAGTTCCGTGGACAGGTCGGATTTCTTC
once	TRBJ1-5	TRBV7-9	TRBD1	CASSPGQGDHQPQHF	TGTGCCAGCAGCCCGGGACAGGGCGACCATCAGCCCCAGCATTTT
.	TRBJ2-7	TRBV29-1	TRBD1	CSARTGGENEQYF	TGCAGCGCCCGGACAGGGGGGGAAAACGAGCAGTACTTC
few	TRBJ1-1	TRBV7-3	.	CASSLPGQGRAFF	TGTGCCAGCAGCTTGCCGGGCCAGGGGAGAGCTTTCTTT
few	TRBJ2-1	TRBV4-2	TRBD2	CASSSSGTSRPYNEQFF	TGTGCCAGCAGCTCCTCCGGGACTAGCCGGCCCTACAATGAGCAGTTCTTC
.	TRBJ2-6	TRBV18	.	CASSPGPGANVLTF	TGTGCCAGCTCCCCAGGGCCTGGGGCCAACGTCCTGACTTTC
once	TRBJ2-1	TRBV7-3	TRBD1	CASSLRTGLREEQFF	TGTGCCAGCAGCCTAAGGACAGGCCTTCGGGAAGAGCAGTTCTTC
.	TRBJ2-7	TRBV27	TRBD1	CASNTFNRGLFYEQYF	TGTGCCAGCAATACGTTCAACAGGGGTCTATTCTACGAGCAGTACTTC
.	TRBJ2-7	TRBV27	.	CASSFSGVTYEQYF	TGTGCCAGCAGTTTCTCGGGGGTAACCTACGAGCAGTACTTC
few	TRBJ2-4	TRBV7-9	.	CASSLQANLAKNIQYF	TGTGCCAGCAGCTTACAGGCCAACTTAGCCAAAAACATTCAGTACTTC
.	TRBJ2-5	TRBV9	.	CASSVSQGQETQYF	TGTGCCAGCAGCGTATCACAGGGACAAGAGACCCAGTACTTC
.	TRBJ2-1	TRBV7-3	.	CASSDHNEQFF	TGTGCCAGCAGCGACCACAATGAGCAGTTCTTC
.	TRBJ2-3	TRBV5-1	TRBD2	CASSLEWLAGGSDTQYF	TGCGCCAGCAGCTTGGAATGGCTAGCGGGAGGGTCAGATACGCAGTATTTT
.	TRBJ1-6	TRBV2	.	CASTGDSPSPLHF	TGTGCCAGCACGGGCGACAGCCCCTCACCCCTCCACTTT
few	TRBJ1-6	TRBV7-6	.	CASSLVTGTGNSPLHF	TGTGCCAGCAGCTTAGTGACCGGGACGGGGAATTCACCCCTCCACTTT
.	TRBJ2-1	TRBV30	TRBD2	CAWSVLAAYNEQFF	TGTGCCTGGAGTGTACTAGCGGCCTACAATGAGCAGTTCTTC
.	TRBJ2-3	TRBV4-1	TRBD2	CASSLLGLAGALSYTDTQYF	TGCGCCAGCAGCCTTCTCGGGCTAGCGGGGGCCCTATCGTACACAGATACGCAGTATTTT
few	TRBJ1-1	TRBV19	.	CASSILANTEAFF	TGTGCCAGTAGTATTCTGGCGAATACTGAAGCTTTCTTT
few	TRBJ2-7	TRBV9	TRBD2	CASSGRLAGGPHEQYF	TGTGCCAGCAGCGGCCGACTAGCGGGAGGGCCCCACGAGCAGTACTTC